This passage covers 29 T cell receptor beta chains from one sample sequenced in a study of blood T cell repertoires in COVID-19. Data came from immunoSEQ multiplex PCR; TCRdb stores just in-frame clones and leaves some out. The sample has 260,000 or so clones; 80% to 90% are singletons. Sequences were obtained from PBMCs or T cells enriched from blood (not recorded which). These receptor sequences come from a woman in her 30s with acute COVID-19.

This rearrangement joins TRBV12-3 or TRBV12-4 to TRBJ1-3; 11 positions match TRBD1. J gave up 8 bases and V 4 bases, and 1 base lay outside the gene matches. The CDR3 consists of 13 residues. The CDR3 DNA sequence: TGTGCCAGCAGTTGGGACAGGGGGGACACCATATATTTT. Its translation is CASSWDRGDTIYF.

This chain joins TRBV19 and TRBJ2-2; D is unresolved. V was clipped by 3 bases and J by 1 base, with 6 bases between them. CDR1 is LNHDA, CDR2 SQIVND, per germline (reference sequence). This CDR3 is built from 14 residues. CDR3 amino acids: CASSISGNTGELFF. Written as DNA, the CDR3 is TGTGCCAGTAGTATTTCAGGGAACACCGGGGAGCTGTTTTTT. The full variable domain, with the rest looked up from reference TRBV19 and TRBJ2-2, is DGGITQSPKYLFRKEGQNVTLSCEQNLNHDAMYWYRQDPGQGLRLIYYSQIVNDFQKGDIAEGYSVSREKKESFPLTVTSAQKNPTAFYLCASSISGNTGELFFGEGSRLTVL.

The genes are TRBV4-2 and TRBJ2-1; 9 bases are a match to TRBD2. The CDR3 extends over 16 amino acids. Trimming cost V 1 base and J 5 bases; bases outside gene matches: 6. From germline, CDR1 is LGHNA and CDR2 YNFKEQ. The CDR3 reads CASSQASSGDNNEQFF. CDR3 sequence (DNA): TGTGCCAGCAGCCAAGCCTCTAGCGGGGACAACAATGAGCAGTTCTTC.

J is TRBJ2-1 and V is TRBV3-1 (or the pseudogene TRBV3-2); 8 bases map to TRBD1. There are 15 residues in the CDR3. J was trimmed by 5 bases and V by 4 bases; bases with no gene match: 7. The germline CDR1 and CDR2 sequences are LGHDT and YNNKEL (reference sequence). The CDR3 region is CASSRGQGPNNEQFF. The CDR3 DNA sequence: TGTGCCAGCAGCCGAGGACAGGGCCCGAACAATGAGCAGTTCTTC.

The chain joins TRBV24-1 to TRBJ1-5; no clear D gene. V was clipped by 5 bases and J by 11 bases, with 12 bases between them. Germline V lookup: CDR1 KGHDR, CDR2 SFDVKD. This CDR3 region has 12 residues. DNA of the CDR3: TGTGCCACCAGTGCCCAGGCTCGAGCCCAGCATTTT. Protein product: CATSAQARAQHF.

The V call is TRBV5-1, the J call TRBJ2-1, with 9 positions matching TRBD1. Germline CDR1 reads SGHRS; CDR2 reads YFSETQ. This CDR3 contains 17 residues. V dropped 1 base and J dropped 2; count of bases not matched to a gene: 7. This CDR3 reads CASSLPGQGGTYNEQFF. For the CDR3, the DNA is TGCGCCAGCAGCTTGCCGGGACAGGGAGGCACCTACAATGAGCAGTTCTTC. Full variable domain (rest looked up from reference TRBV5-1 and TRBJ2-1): KAGVTQTPRYLIKTRGQQVTLSCSPISGHRSVSWYQQTPGQGLQFLFEYFSETQRNKGNFPGRFSGRQFSNSRSEMNVSTLELGDSALYLCASSLPGQGGTYNEQFFGPGTRLTVL.

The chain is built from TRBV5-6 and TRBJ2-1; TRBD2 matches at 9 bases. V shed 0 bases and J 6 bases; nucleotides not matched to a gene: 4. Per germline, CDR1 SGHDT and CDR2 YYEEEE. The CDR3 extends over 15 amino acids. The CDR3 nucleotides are TGTGCCAGCAGCTTGGGCGGGGGGGTAAGCAATGAGCAGTTCTTC. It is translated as CASSLGGGVSNEQFF.

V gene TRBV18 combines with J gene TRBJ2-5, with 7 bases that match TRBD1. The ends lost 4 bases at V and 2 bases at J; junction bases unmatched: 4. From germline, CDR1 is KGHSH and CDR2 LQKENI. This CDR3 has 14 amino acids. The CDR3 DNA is TGTGCCAGCTCACTCCGACAGGGACAAGAGACCCAGTACTTC. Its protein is CASSLRQGQETQYF. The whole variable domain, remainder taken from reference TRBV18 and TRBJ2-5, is NAGVMQNPRHLVRRRGQEARLRCSPMKGHSHVYWYRQLPEEGLKFMVYLQKENIIDESGMPKERFSAEFPKEGPSILRIQQVVRGDSAAYFCASSLRQGQETQYFGPGTRLLVL.

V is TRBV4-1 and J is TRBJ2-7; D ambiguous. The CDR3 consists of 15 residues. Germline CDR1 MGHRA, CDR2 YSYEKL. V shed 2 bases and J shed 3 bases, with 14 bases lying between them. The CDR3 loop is CASSQIGIGVYEQYF. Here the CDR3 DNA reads TGCGCCAGCAGCCAAATCGGCATAGGAGTCTACGAGCAGTACTTC.

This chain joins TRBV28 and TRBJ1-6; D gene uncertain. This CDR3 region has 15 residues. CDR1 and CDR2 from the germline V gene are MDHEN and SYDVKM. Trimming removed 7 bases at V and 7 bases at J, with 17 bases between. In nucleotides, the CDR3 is TGTGCCAGCACCCCCACGGGCAGGAGGAATTCACCCCTCCACTTT. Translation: CASTPTGRRNSPLHF.

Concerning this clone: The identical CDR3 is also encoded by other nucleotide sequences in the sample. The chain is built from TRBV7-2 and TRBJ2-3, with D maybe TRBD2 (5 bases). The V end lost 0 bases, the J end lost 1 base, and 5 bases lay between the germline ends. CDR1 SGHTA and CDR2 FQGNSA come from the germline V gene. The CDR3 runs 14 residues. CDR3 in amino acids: CASSLARGTDTQYF. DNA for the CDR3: TGTGCCAGCAGCTTAGCGAGGGGCACAGATACGCAGTATTTT.

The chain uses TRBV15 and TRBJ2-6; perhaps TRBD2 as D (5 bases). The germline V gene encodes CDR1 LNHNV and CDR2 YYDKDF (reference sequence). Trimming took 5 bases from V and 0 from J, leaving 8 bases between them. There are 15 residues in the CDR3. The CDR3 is CATSERRSGANVLTF. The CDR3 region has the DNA TGTGCCACCAGCGAGCGGCGCTCTGGGGCCAACGTCCTGACTTTC.

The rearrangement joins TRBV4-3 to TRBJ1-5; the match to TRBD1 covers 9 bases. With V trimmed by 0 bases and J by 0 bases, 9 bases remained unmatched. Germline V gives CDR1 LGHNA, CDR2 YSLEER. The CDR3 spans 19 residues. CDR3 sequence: CASSQDWTGEYGSNQPQHF. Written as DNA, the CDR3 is TGCGCCAGCAGCCAAGATTGGACAGGGGAGTACGGTAGCAATCAGCCCCAGCATTTT.

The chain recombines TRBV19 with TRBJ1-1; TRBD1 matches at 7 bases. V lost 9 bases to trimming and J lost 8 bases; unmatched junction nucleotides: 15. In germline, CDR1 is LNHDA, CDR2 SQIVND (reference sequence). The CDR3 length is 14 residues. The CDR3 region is CASTTLTGSKEAFF. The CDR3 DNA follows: TGTGCCAGCACAACATTGACAGGGTCTAAAGAAGCTTTCTTT.

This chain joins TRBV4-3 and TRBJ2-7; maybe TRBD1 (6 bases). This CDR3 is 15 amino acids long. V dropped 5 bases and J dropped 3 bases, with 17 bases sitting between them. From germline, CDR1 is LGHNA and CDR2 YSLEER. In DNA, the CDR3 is TGCGCCAGCAGCTCAAGCAGGGGTTGGGGCTACGAGCAGTACTTC. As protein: CASSSSRGWGYEQYF.

The CDR3 DNA follows: TGTGCCAGCAGGGGAGGGGTTAACTATGGCTACACCTTC. Residues: CASRGGVNYGYTF. This rearrangement joins TRBV2 to TRBJ1-2; the D gene is possibly TRBD1 (5 bases). The CDR3 is 13 residues long. Germline V gene sequence: CDR1 SNHLY, CDR2 FYNNEI. V was shortened by 6 bases and J by 1 base, with 9 bases between the two germline ends.

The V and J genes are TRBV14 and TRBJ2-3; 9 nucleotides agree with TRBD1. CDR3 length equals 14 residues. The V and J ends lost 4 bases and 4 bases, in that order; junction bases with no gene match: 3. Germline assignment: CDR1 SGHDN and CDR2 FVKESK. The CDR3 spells CASSPWTGADTQYF. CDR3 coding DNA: TGTGCCAGCAGCCCCTGGACAGGGGCAGATACGCAGTATTTT.

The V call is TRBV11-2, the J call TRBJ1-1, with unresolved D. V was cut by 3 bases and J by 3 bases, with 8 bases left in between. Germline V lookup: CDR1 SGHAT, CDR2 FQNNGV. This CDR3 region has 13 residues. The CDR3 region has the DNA TGTGCCAGCAGCTTTACCGGAGACACTGAAGCTTTCTTT. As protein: CASSFTGDTEAFF.

The CDR3 sequence: CASSPVDRGRSGYTF. Written as DNA, the CDR3 is TGTGCCAGCTCACCAGTGGATAGGGGCAGGTCCGGCTACACCTTC. The chain is built from TRBV18 and TRBJ1-2, with D tentatively TRBD1 (5 bases). In germline, CDR1 is KGHSH, CDR2 LQKENI. The V end lost 2 bases, the J end lost 8 bases, and 18 bases lay between the germline ends. CDR3 length equals 15 residues.

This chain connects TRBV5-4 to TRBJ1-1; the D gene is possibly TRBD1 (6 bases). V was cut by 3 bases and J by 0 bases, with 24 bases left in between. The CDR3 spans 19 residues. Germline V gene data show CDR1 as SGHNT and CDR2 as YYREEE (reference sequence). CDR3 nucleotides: TGTGCCAGCAGCTCCCCGGGGGGCCCTCTCGGGTTTGTGAACACTGAAGCTTTCTTT. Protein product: CASSSPGGPLGFVNTEAFF.

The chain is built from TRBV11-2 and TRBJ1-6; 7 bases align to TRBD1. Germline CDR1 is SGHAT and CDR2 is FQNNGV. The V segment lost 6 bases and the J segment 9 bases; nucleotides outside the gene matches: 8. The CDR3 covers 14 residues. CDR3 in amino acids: CASRPGTEASPLHF. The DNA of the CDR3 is TGTGCCAGCAGGCCCGGGACAGAGGCTTCACCCCTCCACTTT.

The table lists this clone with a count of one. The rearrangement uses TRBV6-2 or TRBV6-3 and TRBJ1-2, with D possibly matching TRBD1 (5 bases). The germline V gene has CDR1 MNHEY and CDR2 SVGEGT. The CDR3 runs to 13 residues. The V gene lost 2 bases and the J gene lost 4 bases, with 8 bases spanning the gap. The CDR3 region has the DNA TGTGCCAGCAGTTACAGGGACTTCTATGGCTACACCTTC. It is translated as CASSYRDFYGYTF.

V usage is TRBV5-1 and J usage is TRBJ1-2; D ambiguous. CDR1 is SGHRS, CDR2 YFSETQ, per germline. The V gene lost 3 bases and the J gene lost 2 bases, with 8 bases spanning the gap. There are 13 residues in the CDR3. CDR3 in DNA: TGCGCCAGCAGCTCCGGGTCGAACTATGGCTACACCTTC. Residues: CASSSGSNYGYTF.

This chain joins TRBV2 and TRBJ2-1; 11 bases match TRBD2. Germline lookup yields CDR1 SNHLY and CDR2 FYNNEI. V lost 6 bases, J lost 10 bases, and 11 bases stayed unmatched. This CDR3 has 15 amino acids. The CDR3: CASRPSGGIRKEQFF. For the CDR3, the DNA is TGTGCCAGCAGACCTAGCGGGGGGATTCGGAAAGAGCAGTTCTTC.

The CDR3 loop reads CASSESLGGGGNEQYF. The CDR3 DNA reads as TGCGCCAGCAGTGAGTCCCTGGGGGGAGGGGGTAACGAGCAGTACTTC. The V gene is TRBV10-2, the J gene TRBJ2-7, with D perhaps TRBD2 (7 bases). CDR3 length equals 16 residues. CDR1 is WSHSY and CDR2 is SAAADI in the germline V gene. Deletions cut 0 bases from V and 5 bases from J, with 17 bases between.

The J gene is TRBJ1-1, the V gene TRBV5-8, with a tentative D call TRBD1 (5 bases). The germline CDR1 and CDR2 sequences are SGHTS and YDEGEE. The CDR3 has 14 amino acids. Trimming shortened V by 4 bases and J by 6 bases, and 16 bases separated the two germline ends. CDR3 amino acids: CASSRGNPGAEAFF. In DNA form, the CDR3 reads TGTGCCAGCAGCCGAGGTAACCCGGGGGCTGAAGCTTTCTTT.

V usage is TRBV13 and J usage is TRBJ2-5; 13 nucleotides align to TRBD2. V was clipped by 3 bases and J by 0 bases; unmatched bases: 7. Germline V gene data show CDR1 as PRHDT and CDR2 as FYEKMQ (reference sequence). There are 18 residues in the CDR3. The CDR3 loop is CASSLAGLAGENQETQYF. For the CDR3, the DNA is TGTGCCAGCAGCTTGGCCGGACTAGCGGGGGAAAACCAAGAGACCCAGTACTTC.

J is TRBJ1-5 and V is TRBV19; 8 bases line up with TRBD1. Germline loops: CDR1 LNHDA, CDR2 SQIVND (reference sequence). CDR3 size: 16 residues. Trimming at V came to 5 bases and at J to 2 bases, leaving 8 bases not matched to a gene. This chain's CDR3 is CASSLGTGYRNQPQHF. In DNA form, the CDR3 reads TGTGCCAGTAGTCTCGGGACAGGCTATCGCAATCAGCCCCAGCATTTT.

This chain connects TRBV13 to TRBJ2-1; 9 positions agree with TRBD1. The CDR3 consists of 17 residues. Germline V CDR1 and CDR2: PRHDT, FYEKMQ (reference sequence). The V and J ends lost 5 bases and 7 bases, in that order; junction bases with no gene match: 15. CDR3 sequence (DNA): TGTGCCAGCAGCCACACGAGAACAGGGGGCAGTCTGAATGAGCAGTTCTTC. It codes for CASSHTRTGGSLNEQFF.